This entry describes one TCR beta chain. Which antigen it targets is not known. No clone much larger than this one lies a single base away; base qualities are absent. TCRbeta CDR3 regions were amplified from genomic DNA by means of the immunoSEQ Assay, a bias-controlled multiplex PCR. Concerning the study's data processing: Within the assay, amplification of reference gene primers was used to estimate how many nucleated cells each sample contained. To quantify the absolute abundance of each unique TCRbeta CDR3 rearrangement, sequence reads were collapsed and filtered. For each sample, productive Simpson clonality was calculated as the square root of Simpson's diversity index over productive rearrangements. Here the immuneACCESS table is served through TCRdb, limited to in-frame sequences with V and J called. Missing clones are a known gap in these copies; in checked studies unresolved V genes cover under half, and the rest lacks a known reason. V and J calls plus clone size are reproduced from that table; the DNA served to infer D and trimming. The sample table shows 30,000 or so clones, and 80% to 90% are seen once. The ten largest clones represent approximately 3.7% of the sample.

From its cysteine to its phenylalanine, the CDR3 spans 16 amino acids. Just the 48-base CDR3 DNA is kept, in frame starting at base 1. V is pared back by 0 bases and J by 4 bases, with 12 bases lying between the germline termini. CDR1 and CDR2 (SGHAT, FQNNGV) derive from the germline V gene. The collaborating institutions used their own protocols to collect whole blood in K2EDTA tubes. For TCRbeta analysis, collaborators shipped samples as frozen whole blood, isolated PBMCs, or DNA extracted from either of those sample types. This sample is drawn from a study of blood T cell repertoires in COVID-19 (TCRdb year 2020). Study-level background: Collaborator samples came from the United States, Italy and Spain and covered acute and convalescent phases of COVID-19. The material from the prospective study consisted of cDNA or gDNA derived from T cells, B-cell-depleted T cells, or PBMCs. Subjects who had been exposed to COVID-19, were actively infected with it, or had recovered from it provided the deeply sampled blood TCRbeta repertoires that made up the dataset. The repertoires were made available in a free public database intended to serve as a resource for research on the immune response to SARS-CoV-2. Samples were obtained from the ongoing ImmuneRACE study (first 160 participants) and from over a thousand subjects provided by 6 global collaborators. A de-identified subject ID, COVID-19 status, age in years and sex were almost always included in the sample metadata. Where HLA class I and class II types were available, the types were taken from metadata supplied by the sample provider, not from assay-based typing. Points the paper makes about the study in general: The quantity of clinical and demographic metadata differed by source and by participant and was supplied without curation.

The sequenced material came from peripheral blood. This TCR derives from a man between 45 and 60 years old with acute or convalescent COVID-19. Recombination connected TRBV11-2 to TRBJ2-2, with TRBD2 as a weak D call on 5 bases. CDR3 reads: CASSLELASRTGELFF. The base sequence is TGTGCCAGCAGCTTAGAGTTGGCTAGCCGCACCGGGGAGCTGTTTTTT.